A single TCR beta chain is shown here with its context. Its target is not known. Each patient relapsed following autologous stem cell transplantation, and prior brentuximab vedotin exposure differed. This sample is drawn from a study of PD-1 blockade in classical Hodgkin lymphoma. Regarding the study as a whole: Relapsed/refractory patients reportedly had lower baseline diversity than newly diagnosed patients. It was among complete responders that baseline diversity resembled that of newly diagnosed patients.

Between the trimmed V and J ends, which lost 5 bases and 7 bases, there was a span of 16 bases. Per germline, CDR1 SGHRS and CDR2 YFSETQ. CDR3 size: 14 residues. Assay used: immunoSEQ multiplex PCR; TCRdb lists only in-frame clones, some missing. The table shows roughly 90,000 clones, with 81% occurring only once. This rearrangement joins TRBV5-1 to TRBJ1-5; a weak D match, TRBD1 (5 bases). The sample consisted of peripheral blood mononuclear cells (PBMCs), taken before the second cycle of nivolumab. This TCR came from a human donor with classical Hodgkin lymphoma. As DNA, the CDR3 is TGCGCCAGCAGTCCTCAGGGCGCGGACCAGCCCCAGCATTTT. It encodes CASSPQGADQPQHF.